This is a list of T cell receptor beta chains from one sample in a study of blood T cell repertoires in COVID-19. The protocol was immunoSEQ multiplex PCR, while the TCRdb copy is restricted to in-frame clones and leaves out a portion. The sample includes about 190,000 clones, about three quarters of them seen just once. The specimen sequenced was peripheral blood. Source of these receptors: a woman aged 65 to 85 with acute or convalescent COVID-19. Each CDR3 is given with its conserved first and last residue. D genes are given only for firm matches. Some rows mark clone size as missing; the rest say once, few, many or name a class of expanded clone.

abundance: .
v_gene: TRBV10-2
d_gene: .
j_gene: TRBJ1-2
CDR3nt: TGCGCCAGCAGTGAGAATTTCGGAAGGGGAAGAGACTATGGCTACACCTTC
CDR3aa: CASSENFGRGRDYGYTF

abundance: many
v_gene: TRBV24-1
d_gene: .
j_gene: TRBJ2-2
CDR3nt: TGTGCCACCAGTGATCCGAGGAACGCCGGGGAGCTGTTTTTT
CDR3aa: CATSDPRNAGELFF

abundance: .
v_gene: TRBV18
d_gene: .
j_gene: TRBJ2-7
CDR3nt: TGTGCCAGCTCACCGGGGGCGACCTCGAACTACGAGCAGTACTTC
CDR3aa: CASSPGATSNYEQYF

abundance: .
v_gene: TRBV7-8
d_gene: .
j_gene: TRBJ2-7
CDR3nt: TGTGCCAGCAGCCCCTCCGGGGGAAGGATGTACTTC
CDR3aa: CASSPSGGRMYF

abundance: .
v_gene: TRBV2
d_gene: .
j_gene: TRBJ2-1
CDR3nt: TGTGCCAGCAGTGGGGCCCGGATCGAGCCGAGGGATGAGCAGTTCTTC
CDR3aa: CASSGARIEPRDEQFF

abundance: .
v_gene: TRBV6-1
d_gene: .
j_gene: TRBJ2-1
CDR3nt: TGTGCCAGCAGTGAAATAACGGTTACCTACAATGAGCAGTTCTTC
CDR3aa: CASSEITVTYNEQFF

abundance: .
v_gene: TRBV6-1
d_gene: TRBD1
j_gene: TRBJ1-5
CDR3nt: TGTGCCAGCAGTGAAGGACAGGGGGCGATTCAGCCCCAGCATTTT
CDR3aa: CASSEGQGAIQPQHF

abundance: .
v_gene: TRBV27
d_gene: .
j_gene: TRBJ2-6
CDR3nt: TGTGCCAGCAGTCCGTACTCTGGGGCCAACGTCCTGACTTTC
CDR3aa: CASSPYSGANVLTF

abundance: .
v_gene: TRBV27
d_gene: TRBD2
j_gene: TRBJ2-1
CDR3nt: TGTGCCAGCAGCCAGCGACTAGCGTTAAGTTATTATGAGCAGTTCTTC
CDR3aa: CASSQRLALSYYEQFF

abundance: .
v_gene: TRBV18
d_gene: .
j_gene: TRBJ2-1
CDR3nt: TGTGCCAGCTCACAGGGGACTTCTGAGCAGTTCTTC
CDR3aa: CASSQGTSEQFF